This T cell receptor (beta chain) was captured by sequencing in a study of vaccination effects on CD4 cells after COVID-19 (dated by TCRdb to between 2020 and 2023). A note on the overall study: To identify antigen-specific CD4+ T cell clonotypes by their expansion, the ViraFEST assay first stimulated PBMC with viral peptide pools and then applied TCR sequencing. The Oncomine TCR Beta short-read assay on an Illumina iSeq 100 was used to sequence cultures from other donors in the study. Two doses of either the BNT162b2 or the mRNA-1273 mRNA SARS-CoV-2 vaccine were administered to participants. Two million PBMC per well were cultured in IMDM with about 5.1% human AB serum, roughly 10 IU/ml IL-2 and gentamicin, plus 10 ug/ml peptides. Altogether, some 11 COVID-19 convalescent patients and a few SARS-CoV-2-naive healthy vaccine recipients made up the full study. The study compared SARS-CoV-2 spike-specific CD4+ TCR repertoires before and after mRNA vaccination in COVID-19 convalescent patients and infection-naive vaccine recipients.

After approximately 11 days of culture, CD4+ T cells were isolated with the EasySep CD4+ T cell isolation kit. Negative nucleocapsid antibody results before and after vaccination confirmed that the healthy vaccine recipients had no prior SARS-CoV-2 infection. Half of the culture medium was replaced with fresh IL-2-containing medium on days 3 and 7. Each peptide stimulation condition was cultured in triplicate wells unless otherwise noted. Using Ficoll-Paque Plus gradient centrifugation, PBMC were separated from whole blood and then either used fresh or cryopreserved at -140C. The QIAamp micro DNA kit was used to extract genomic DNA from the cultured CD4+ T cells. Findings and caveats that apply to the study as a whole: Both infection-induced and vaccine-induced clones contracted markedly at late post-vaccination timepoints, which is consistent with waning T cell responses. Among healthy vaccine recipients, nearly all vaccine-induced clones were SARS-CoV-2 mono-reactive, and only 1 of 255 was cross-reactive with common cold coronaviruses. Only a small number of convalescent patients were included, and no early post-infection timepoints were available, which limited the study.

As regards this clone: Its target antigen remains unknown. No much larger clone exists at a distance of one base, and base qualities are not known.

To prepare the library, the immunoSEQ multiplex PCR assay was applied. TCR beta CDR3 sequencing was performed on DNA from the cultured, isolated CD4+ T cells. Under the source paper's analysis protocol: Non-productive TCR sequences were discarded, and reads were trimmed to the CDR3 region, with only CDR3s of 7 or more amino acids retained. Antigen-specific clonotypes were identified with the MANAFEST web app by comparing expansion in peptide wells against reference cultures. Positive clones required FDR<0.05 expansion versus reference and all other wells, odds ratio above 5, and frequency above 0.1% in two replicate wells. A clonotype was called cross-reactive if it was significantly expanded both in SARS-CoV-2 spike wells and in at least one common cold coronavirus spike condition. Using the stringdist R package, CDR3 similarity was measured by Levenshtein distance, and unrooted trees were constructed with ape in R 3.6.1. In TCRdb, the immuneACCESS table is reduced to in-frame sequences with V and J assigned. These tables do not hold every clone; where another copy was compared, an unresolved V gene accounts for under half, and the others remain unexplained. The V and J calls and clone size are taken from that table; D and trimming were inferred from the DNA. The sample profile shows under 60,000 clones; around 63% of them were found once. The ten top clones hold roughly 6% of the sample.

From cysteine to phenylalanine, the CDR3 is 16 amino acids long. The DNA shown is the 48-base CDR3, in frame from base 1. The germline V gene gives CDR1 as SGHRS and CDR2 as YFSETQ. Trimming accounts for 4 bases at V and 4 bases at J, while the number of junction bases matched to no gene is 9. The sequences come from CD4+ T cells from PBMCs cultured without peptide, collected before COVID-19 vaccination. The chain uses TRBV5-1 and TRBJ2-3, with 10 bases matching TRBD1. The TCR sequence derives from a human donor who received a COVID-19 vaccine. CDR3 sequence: CASSAGTGDNSDTQYF. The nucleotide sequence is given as TGCGCCAGCAGCGCGGGGACAGGGGACAACTCAGATACGCAGTATTTT. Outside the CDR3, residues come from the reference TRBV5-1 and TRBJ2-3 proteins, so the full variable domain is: KAGVTQTPRYLIKTRGQQVTLSCSPISGHRSVSWYQQTPGQGLQFLFEYFSETQRNKGNFPGRFSGRQFSNSRSEMNVSTLELGDSALYLCASSAGTGDNSDTQYFGPGTRLTVL.